This T cell receptor (beta chain) was retrieved from a study of long-term antiretroviral therapy in people with HIV. The germline gives CDR1 SNHLY, CDR2 FYNNEI. V lost 4 bases and J lost 4, with 14 bases in between. This CDR3 is built from 16 residues. Survey level was the resolution at which the v3.0 immunoSEQ assay ran. Here immunoSEQ multiplex PCR was the method, and the copy in TCRdb shows in-frame clones only, minus some. The sample holds around 12,000 clones, roughly 87% seen once. The genes are TRBV2 and TRBJ1-6, with D unclear. This specimen consisted of unsorted PBMCs, obtained just over 8 years after starting antiretroviral therapy. This TCR derives from a man aged 45 to 65 with HIV. Written as DNA, the CDR3 is TGTGCCAGCAGTGCCACCACCCCCCTTTATAATTCACCCCTCCACTTT. This encodes CASSATTPLYNSPLHF. The variable domain in full, with the rest retrieved from reference TRBV2 and TRBJ1-6, is EPEVTQTPSHQVTQMGQEVILRCVPISNHLYFYWYRQILGQKVEFLVSFYNNEISEKSEIFDDQFSVERPDGSNFTLKIRSTKLEDSAMYFCASSATTPLYNSPLHFGNGTRLTVT.